Below are 31 T cell receptor beta chains sequenced from a single sample in a study of blood T cell repertoires in COVID-19. The protocol was immunoSEQ multiplex PCR, while the TCRdb copy is restricted to in-frame clones and leaves out a portion. This table holds 410,000 or so clones, 89% found once. Sequencing used peripheral blood. These receptors were taken from a woman aged 40 to 50 with COVID-19, enrolled during active disease.

The V and J genes are TRBV5-5 and TRBJ2-2; 7 bases line up with TRBD1. J lost 2 bases, V lost 4 bases, and 11 bases had no gene match. The germline V gene has CDR1 SGHKS and CDR2 YYEKEE (reference sequence). The CDR3 length is 17 residues. The CDR3 coding sequence is TGTGCCAGCAGCCCCCTTTTCGGGACAGCAAACACCGGGGAGCTGTTTTTT. Residues: CASSPLFGTANTGELFF.

The chain joins TRBV15 to TRBJ1-5, with 7 bases matching TRBD1. Per germline, CDR1 LNHNV and CDR2 YYDKDF (reference sequence). Losses at the gene ends were 0 bases for V and 3 bases for J; bases not matched to a gene: 2. The CDR3 consists of 15 residues. CDR3 DNA: TGTGCCACCAGCAGAGAGGGACAGTTCAATCAGCCCCAGCATTTT. It is translated as CATSREGQFNQPQHF.

The chain uses TRBV25-1 and TRBJ2-1; D call uncertain. V lost 3 bases and J lost 13, with 16 bases in between. This CDR3 is 13 amino acids long. Germline V gives CDR1 MGHDK, CDR2 SYGVNS. The CDR3 DNA reads as TGTGCCAGCAGTGAGGCAGTCTCCTCCCTTCAGTTCTTC. This translates into CASSEAVSSLQFF.

J is TRBJ1-3 and V is TRBV30; no firm D call. Trimming shortened V by 3 bases and J by 3 bases, and 6 bases separated the two germline ends. Germline lookup yields CDR1 GTSNPN and CDR2 SVGIG (reference sequence). The CDR3 sequence is 12 residues long. The CDR3 DNA sequence: TGTGCCTGGAGAGAGGGTGGAAACACCATATATTTT. Translating it yields CAWREGGNTIYF.

The chain links TRBV15 to TRBJ1-5, with D uncertain. Germline CDR1 reads LNHNV; CDR2 reads YYDKDF (reference sequence). Trimming took 6 bases from V and 0 from J, leaving 9 bases between them. The CDR3 extends over 14 amino acids. The CDR3 reads CATRNRYSNQPQHF. The CDR3 DNA is TGTGCCACCAGAAACAGATATAGCAATCAGCCCCAGCATTTT.

The genes are TRBV6-5 and TRBJ1-5, with D possibly TRBD1 on 6 matching bases. V lost 4 bases and J 0 bases, leaving 10 bases between the germline ends. CDR1 is MNHEY, CDR2 SVGAGI, per germline. CDR3 size: 15 residues. CDR3 residues: CASSSDRNSNQPQHF. The CDR3 coding sequence is TGTGCCAGCAGTTCGGACAGAAATAGCAATCAGCCCCAGCATTTT.

V is TRBV6-5 and J is TRBJ2-7; unclear D gene. V lost 7 bases to trimming and J lost 0 bases, with 10 bases between them. This CDR3 spans 13 amino acids. CDR1 MNHEY and CDR2 SVGAGI come from the germline V gene. CDR3 residues: CASTKTSSYEQYF. The CDR3 coding sequence is TGTGCCAGCACCAAGACATCCTCCTACGAGCAGTACTTC.

The V gene is TRBV27, the J gene TRBJ2-6; D may be TRBD1 (6 bases). The CDR3 runs 14 residues. Germline CDR1 is MNHEY and CDR2 is SMNVEV (reference sequence). V was cut by 4 bases and J by 4 bases, with 8 bases left in between. The CDR3 DNA follows: TGTGCCAGCAGTTACAGGGCAGGGGCCAACGTCCTGACTTTC. This encodes CASSYRAGANVLTF. Full variable domain (remainder filled in from reference TRBV27 and TRBJ2-6): EAQVTQNPRYLITVTGKKLTVTCSQNMNHEYMSWYRQDPGLGLRQIYYSMNVEVTDKGDVPEGYKVSRKEKRNFPLILESPSPNQTSLYFCASSYRAGANVLTFGAGSRLTVL.

The J gene is TRBJ2-7, the V gene TRBV4-1; 7 nucleotides match TRBD1. V lost 4 bases to trimming and J lost 3 bases; unmatched junction nucleotides: 15. In germline, CDR1 is MGHRA, CDR2 YSYEKL. The CDR3 length is 17 residues. The CDR3 region is CASSPGQFVRPGYEQYF. The CDR3 bases are TGCGCCAGCAGCCCGGGACAGTTTGTTCGGCCCGGCTACGAGCAGTACTTC.

The J gene is TRBJ2-7, the V gene TRBV4-3; 8 bases map to TRBD1. J gave up 0 bases and V 8 bases, and 6 bases lay outside the gene matches. Germline V gene data show CDR1 as LGHNA and CDR2 as YSLEER. CDR3 length: 14 amino acids. DNA for the CDR3: TGCGCCAGCTCCCGGGACAGGATCTCCTACGAGCAGTACTTC. This codes for CASSRDRISYEQYF.

The chain links TRBV4-3 to TRBJ1-2; 7 bases match TRBD1. The V segment lost 0 bases and the J segment 3 bases; nucleotides outside the gene matches: 7. Per germline, CDR1 LGHNA and CDR2 YSLEER. This CDR3 spans 16 amino acids. The CDR3 protein is CASSQDSSDRDYGYTF. The CDR3 coding sequence is TGCGCCAGCAGCCAAGATTCCAGCGACAGGGACTATGGCTACACCTTC.

The rearrangement links TRBV6-1 to TRBJ1-5; 10 nucleotides match TRBD1. CDR1 and CDR2 (germline): MNHNS, SASEGT. Trimming removed 4 bases from V and 6 bases from J; junction bases left unmatched: 9. This CDR3 has 16 amino acids. The CDR3 sequence is CASSARGGQGSQPQHF. The CDR3 DNA sequence: TGTGCCAGCAGTGCCCGGGGGGGACAGGGGTCTCAGCCCCAGCATTTT.

This chain links TRBV5-1 with TRBJ1-4; tentatively, D is TRBD1 (5 bases). The CDR3 runs to 14 residues. CDR1 and CDR2 (germline): SGHRS, YFSETQ. Between the trimmed V and J ends, which lost 4 bases and 4 bases, there was a span of 11 bases. The CDR3 DNA follows: TGCGCCAGCAGCATCGGAGACAGTAATGAAAAACTGTTTTTT. Translation gives CASSIGDSNEKLFF.

This clone has a single count. The gene calls are TRBV21-1 and TRBJ1-2; the D call of TRBD1 is as the table states it, not checked on the DNA. TRBV21-1 corresponds to a pseudogene. The CDR3 is 14 residues long. In DNA, the CDR3 is TGTGCCAGCAGGGCCGGGCAGGGCTACTATGGCTACACCTTC. Protein: CASRAGQGYYGYTF.

Written as DNA, the CDR3 is TGTGCCAGCTCACCACCGGGACAGCGTTTAAGTTCACCCCTCCACTTT. Its protein product is CASSPPGQRLSSPLHF. The genes are TRBV18 and TRBJ1-6; 7 bases agree with TRBD1. CDR1 KGHSH and CDR2 LQKENI come from the germline V gene. V dropped 0 bases and J dropped 9; count of bases not matched to a gene: 8. The CDR3 runs 16 residues.

The chain employs TRBV5-1 and TRBJ2-2; 9 bases align to TRBD2. The CDR3 consists of 16 residues. V dropped 4 bases and J dropped 7; count of bases not matched to a gene: 11. Germline V gives CDR1 SGHRS, CDR2 YFSETQ. The CDR3 loop is CASSGYNGLAHGELFF. DNA for the CDR3: TGCGCCAGCAGCGGATATAACGGACTAGCGCACGGGGAGCTGTTTTTT.

The CDR3 bases are TGTGCCAGCAGGCGTTCAGGAGAAAAACTGTTTTTT. As protein: CASRRSGEKLFF. The V and J genes are TRBV6-5 and TRBJ1-4; D is unclear. Trimming removed 6 bases at V and 8 bases at J, with 10 bases between. Looked up from germline, CDR1 is MNHEY and CDR2 is SVGAGI. The CDR3 covers 12 residues.

The chain is built from TRBV28 and TRBJ1-1; D remains ambiguous. Germline CDR1 MDHEN, CDR2 SYDVKM. The germline V and J ends were trimmed by 3 bases and 4 bases, with 9 bases remaining between them. The CDR3 length is 13 residues. This CDR3 is CASSLGRITEAFF. As DNA, the CDR3 is TGTGCCAGCAGTTTGGGGAGGATCACTGAAGCTTTCTTT.

This clone was detected once. The chain joins TRBV7-3 to TRBJ2-2; TRBD2 aligns across 7 bases. Germline trimming cut 0 bases from V and 6 bases from J; bases unmatched to any gene: 22. The germline CDR1 and CDR2 sequences are SGHTA and FQGTGA. CDR3 size: 21 residues. CDR3 nucleotide sequence: TGTGCCAGCAGCTTAACCCTGGGGCTGGCTGACGGGAGTGCGGGGGCCGGGGAGCTGTTTTTT. Protein sequence: CASSLTLGLADGSAGAGELFF.

The V call is TRBV5-1, the J call TRBJ1-5; D gene uncertain. The CDR3 covers 14 residues. Germline values: CDR1 SGHRS, CDR2 YFSETQ. Trimming cost V 2 bases and J 3 bases, with 9 bases left between them. CDR3 sequence reads: CASSLLPNNQPQHF. In DNA form, the CDR3 reads TGCGCCAGCAGCTTACTACCGAACAATCAGCCCCAGCATTTT.

This rearrangement joins TRBV7-2 to TRBJ1-1; D is perhaps TRBD1 (5 bases). Germline V gene lookup returns CDR1 SGHTA and CDR2 FQGNSA. The CDR3 loop spans 15 amino acids. V dropped 1 base and J dropped 1 base, with 10 bases sitting between them. The CDR3 loop reads CASSLGLGRNTEAFF. The DNA for the CDR3 is TGTGCCAGCAGCTTAGGTTTGGGGCGGAACACTGAAGCTTTCTTT.

The chain recombines TRBV7-2 with TRBJ2-3; D is undetermined. Germline CDR1 and CDR2: SGHTA and FQGNSA. The CDR3 loop spans 13 amino acids. Trimming left V 5 bases short and J 1 base short, with 7 bases between. CDR3 nucleotides: TGTGCCAGCAGCCCCCCTGGCACAGATACGCAGTATTTT. This translates into CASSPPGTDTQYF.

The V call is TRBV5-4, the J call TRBJ2-5; 7 nucleotides match TRBD1. Looked up from germline, CDR1 is SGHNT and CDR2 is YYREEE (reference sequence). The V segment lost 4 bases and the J segment 2 bases; nucleotides outside the gene matches: 5. The CDR3 extends over 14 amino acids. The CDR3 is CASSLTGAQETQYF. In nucleotides, the CDR3 is TGTGCCAGCAGCCTCACAGGGGCGCAAGAGACCCAGTACTTC.

The V gene is TRBV15, the J gene TRBJ1-6; D remains ambiguous. Trimming took off 0 bases at V and 4 bases at J, with 10 bases between the two ends. This CDR3 comprises 16 residues. The germline V gene has CDR1 LNHNV and CDR2 YYDKDF (reference sequence). Here the CDR3 reads CATSRDPGGYNSPLHF. The CDR3 nucleotides are TGTGCCACCAGCAGAGATCCAGGAGGGTATAATTCACCCCTCCACTTT. Full variable domain (rest looked up from reference TRBV15 and TRBJ1-6): DAMVIQNPRYQVTQFGKPVTLSCSQTLNHNVMYWYQQKSSQAPKLLFHYYDKDFNNEADTPDNFQSRRPNTSFCFLDIRSPGLGDTAMYLCATSRDPGGYNSPLHFGNGTRLTVT.

The chain recombines TRBV30 with TRBJ1-1; D not resolved. The CDR3 contains 11 residues. Trimming shortened V by 5 bases and J by 1 base, and 5 bases separated the two germline ends. CDR1 and CDR2 from the germline V gene are GTSNPN and SVGIG (reference sequence). The CDR3 spells CAWGPNTEAFF. CDR3 coding DNA: TGTGCCTGGGGGCCGAACACTGAAGCTTTCTTT.

The chain recombines TRBV6-5 with TRBJ2-5; TRBD2 is a possible D gene (7 bases). V lost 3 bases and J lost 2, with 13 bases in between. The CDR3 has 15 residues. Germline V lookup: CDR1 MNHEY, CDR2 SVGAGI. In DNA, the CDR3 is TGTGCCAGCAGTTATGGCGGGGGCTCACAAGAGACCCAGTACTTC. Amino acids: CASSYGGGSQETQYF.

V usage is TRBV24-1 and J usage is TRBJ1-4; the match to TRBD1 covers 9 bases. Germline V gives CDR1 KGHDR, CDR2 SFDVKD. This CDR3 is built from 15 residues. V was pared by 2 bases and J by 7 bases, with 4 bases of the junction left unmatched. The CDR3 coding sequence is TGTGCCACCAGTGATTCCCGACAGGGGGGTGAAAAACTGTTTTTT. Protein: CATSDSRQGGEKLFF.

The V and J genes are TRBV2 and TRBJ2-3, with 8 bases identical to TRBD2. There are 16 residues in the CDR3. Per germline, CDR1 SNHLY and CDR2 FYNNEI. The trim removed 4 bases at V and 0 bases at J, leaving 6 bases unmatched. The CDR3 nucleotides read TGTGCCAGCAGTGGAGGAGCGGGGGCTAGCACAGATACGCAGTATTTT. The encoded protein is CASSGGAGASTDTQYF.

The chain carries TRBV19 and TRBJ2-7, with D tentatively TRBD1 (6 bases). Germline CDR1 and CDR2: LNHDA and SQIVND (reference sequence). The CDR3 is made up of 14 amino acids. V gave up 5 bases and J gave up 2 bases, with 13 bases separating them. In DNA form, the CDR3 reads TGTGCCAGTAGTTCAAGGACAGTTCCCTACGAGCAGTACTTC. Encoded protein: CASSSRTVPYEQYF.

The genes are TRBV6-5 and TRBJ1-4, with TRBD1 identical over 11 bases. The CDR3 covers 15 residues. J was trimmed by 7 bases and V by 1 base; bases with no gene match: 2. CDR1 and CDR2 (germline): MNHEY, SVGAGI. The CDR3 reads CASSYLGQGGEKLFF. Here the CDR3 DNA reads TGTGCCAGCAGTTACTTGGGACAGGGGGGTGAAAAACTGTTTTTT.

This chain uses TRBV5-6 with TRBJ1-2; the D gene is possibly TRBD1 (6 bases). Trimming took off 4 bases at V and 3 bases at J, with 16 bases between the two ends. The CDR3 sequence is 15 residues long. CDR1 is SGHDT, CDR2 YYEEEE, per germline. As DNA, the CDR3 is TGTGCCAGCAGCCCCCGTCGGGGGGGCTACTATGGCTACACCTTC. It specifies CASSPRRGGYYGYTF.